What follows is one TCR beta chain and its context. This CDR3 has 16 amino acids. The V gene lost 7 bases and the J gene lost 2 bases, with 18 bases spanning the gap. Germline V gene sequence: CDR1 SNHLY, CDR2 FYNNEI. As processed by the authors: Amplifying reference gene primers gave estimates of nucleated cell counts. Only in-frame clones appear in the TCRdb table, and some are missing; sequencing was by immunoSEQ multiplex PCR. That table gives V, J and clone size, and the DNA gave D and trimming. Of approximately 500,000 clones in the sample, roughly nine tenths were seen once. The sample is drawn from a study of blood T cell repertoires in COVID-19.

The sequence was collected from a man in his late teens or twenties with COVID-19, enrolled during active disease. This sequence joins TRBV2 and TRBJ1-5, with D uncertain. The sequenced sample consisted of peripheral blood. The CDR3 nucleotides are TGTGCCAGCACCTTGTTCGGGGAAGGTGGCAATCAGCCCCAGCATTTT. Amino acids: CASTLFGEGGNQPQHF.